This T cell receptor (beta chain) was documented in a study of blood T cell repertoires in COVID-19. At the level of the study: Researchers got acute and convalescent COVID-19 samples from the United States, Italy and Spain. Nucleic acid was either cDNA or gDNA, and it came from T cells, B-cell-depleted T cells, or PBMCs.

Study processing details: Scientists estimated how many nucleated cells there were by amplifying reference gene primers. Sequencing was performed with immunoSEQ multiplex PCR; in TCRdb, only in-frame clones are kept and a portion is missing. Clone size and the V and J calls come from that table; the DNA yielded D and trimming. In the table there are around 42,000 clones, around nine tenths of which are singletons. This receptor was taken from a human donor in a cohort sampled during active COVID-19. The sequenced sample consisted of peripheral blood.

Here the CDR3 reads CASSLPPGLAGRNEQFF. As DNA, the CDR3 is TGTGCCAGCAGCCTACCCCCGGGACTAGCGGGGAGGAATGAGCAGTTCTTC. V is TRBV7-9 and J is TRBJ2-1; 13 nucleotides agree with TRBD2. Germline CDR1 SEHNR, CDR2 FQNEAQ (reference sequence). Unmatched junction bases numbered 11, after V lost 5 bases and J lost 7 bases. The CDR3 totals 17 residues.